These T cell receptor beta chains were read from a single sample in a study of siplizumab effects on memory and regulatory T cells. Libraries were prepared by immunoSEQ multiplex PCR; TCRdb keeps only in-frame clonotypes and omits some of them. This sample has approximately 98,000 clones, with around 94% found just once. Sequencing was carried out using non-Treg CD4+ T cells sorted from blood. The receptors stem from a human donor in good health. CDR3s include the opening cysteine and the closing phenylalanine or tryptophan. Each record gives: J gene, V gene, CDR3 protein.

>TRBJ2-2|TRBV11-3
CASRNRDRDFTGELFF
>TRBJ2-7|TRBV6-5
CASRPLFRGLGEQYF
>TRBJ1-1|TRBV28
CASREIAGTEAFF
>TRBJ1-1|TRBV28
CASTQNTEAFF
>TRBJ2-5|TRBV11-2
CASSRDRAEGAQYF
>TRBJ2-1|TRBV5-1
CASSFGQGTNEQFF
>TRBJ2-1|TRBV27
CASSIPPGRRMIF
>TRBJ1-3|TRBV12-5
CASGLGDAGNTIYF
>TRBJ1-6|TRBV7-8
CASSRQGRDSPLHF
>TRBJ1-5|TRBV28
CASSLQAGIGQPQHF
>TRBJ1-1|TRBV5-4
CASSLPDLEAFF
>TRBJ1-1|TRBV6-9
CASSQISDTEAFF
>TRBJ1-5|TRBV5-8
CASSLEQGGIVRQPQHF
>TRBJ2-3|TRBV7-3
CASSISGTSTDTQYF
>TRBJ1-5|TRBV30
CAWSVRGGPLNQPQHF
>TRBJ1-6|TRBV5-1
CASSFEPGVNSPLHF
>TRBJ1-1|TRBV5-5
CASSLGHQIGTEAFF
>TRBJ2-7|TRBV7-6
CASSSHPRGTRSSYEQYF
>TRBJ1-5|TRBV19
CASSIAQGAYQPQHF
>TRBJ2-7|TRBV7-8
CASSLVSGQVPHEQYF
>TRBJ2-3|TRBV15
CATERGSTDTQYF
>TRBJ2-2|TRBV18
CASSPIRQTNTGELFF
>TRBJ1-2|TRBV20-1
CSASTSGYTF
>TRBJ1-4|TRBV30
CAWQGQPNEKLFF
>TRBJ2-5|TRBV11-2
CASSQGTRETQYF
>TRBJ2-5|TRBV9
CASSPLTGPGLETQYF
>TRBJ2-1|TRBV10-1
CASSEGGSSYNEQFF
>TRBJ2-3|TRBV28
CASSLIMGLAIPTDTQYF
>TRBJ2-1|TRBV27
CASSLAGSYNEQFF
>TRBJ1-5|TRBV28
CASRTSKGSNQPQHF
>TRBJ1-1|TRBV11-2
CASSPRGKNTEAFF
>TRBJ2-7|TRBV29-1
CSVVWLADYEQYF
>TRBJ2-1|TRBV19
CASSIEGGGPLINEQFF
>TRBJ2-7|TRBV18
CASSPPRGNSYEQYF
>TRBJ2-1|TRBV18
CASSLPGTPGGNEQFF
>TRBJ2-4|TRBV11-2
CASSLRRTGERRDIQYF
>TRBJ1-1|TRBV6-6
CASSYGTENTEAFF
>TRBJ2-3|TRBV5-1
CASSLSVKDTQYF
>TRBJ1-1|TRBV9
CASSPEWLRNTEAFF
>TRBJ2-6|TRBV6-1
CASSVLGGDGANVLTF
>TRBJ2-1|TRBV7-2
CASSLEGSGYSYNEQFF
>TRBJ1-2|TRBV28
CASSLRHGYTF
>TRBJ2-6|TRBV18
CASSPAANVLTF
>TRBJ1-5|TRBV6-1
CASSDLGPWRSNQPQHF
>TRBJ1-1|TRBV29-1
CSVESPPGQGAVGAFF
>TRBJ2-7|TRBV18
CASSPAAGYEQYF
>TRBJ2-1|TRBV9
CASSVRQGASSYNEQFF